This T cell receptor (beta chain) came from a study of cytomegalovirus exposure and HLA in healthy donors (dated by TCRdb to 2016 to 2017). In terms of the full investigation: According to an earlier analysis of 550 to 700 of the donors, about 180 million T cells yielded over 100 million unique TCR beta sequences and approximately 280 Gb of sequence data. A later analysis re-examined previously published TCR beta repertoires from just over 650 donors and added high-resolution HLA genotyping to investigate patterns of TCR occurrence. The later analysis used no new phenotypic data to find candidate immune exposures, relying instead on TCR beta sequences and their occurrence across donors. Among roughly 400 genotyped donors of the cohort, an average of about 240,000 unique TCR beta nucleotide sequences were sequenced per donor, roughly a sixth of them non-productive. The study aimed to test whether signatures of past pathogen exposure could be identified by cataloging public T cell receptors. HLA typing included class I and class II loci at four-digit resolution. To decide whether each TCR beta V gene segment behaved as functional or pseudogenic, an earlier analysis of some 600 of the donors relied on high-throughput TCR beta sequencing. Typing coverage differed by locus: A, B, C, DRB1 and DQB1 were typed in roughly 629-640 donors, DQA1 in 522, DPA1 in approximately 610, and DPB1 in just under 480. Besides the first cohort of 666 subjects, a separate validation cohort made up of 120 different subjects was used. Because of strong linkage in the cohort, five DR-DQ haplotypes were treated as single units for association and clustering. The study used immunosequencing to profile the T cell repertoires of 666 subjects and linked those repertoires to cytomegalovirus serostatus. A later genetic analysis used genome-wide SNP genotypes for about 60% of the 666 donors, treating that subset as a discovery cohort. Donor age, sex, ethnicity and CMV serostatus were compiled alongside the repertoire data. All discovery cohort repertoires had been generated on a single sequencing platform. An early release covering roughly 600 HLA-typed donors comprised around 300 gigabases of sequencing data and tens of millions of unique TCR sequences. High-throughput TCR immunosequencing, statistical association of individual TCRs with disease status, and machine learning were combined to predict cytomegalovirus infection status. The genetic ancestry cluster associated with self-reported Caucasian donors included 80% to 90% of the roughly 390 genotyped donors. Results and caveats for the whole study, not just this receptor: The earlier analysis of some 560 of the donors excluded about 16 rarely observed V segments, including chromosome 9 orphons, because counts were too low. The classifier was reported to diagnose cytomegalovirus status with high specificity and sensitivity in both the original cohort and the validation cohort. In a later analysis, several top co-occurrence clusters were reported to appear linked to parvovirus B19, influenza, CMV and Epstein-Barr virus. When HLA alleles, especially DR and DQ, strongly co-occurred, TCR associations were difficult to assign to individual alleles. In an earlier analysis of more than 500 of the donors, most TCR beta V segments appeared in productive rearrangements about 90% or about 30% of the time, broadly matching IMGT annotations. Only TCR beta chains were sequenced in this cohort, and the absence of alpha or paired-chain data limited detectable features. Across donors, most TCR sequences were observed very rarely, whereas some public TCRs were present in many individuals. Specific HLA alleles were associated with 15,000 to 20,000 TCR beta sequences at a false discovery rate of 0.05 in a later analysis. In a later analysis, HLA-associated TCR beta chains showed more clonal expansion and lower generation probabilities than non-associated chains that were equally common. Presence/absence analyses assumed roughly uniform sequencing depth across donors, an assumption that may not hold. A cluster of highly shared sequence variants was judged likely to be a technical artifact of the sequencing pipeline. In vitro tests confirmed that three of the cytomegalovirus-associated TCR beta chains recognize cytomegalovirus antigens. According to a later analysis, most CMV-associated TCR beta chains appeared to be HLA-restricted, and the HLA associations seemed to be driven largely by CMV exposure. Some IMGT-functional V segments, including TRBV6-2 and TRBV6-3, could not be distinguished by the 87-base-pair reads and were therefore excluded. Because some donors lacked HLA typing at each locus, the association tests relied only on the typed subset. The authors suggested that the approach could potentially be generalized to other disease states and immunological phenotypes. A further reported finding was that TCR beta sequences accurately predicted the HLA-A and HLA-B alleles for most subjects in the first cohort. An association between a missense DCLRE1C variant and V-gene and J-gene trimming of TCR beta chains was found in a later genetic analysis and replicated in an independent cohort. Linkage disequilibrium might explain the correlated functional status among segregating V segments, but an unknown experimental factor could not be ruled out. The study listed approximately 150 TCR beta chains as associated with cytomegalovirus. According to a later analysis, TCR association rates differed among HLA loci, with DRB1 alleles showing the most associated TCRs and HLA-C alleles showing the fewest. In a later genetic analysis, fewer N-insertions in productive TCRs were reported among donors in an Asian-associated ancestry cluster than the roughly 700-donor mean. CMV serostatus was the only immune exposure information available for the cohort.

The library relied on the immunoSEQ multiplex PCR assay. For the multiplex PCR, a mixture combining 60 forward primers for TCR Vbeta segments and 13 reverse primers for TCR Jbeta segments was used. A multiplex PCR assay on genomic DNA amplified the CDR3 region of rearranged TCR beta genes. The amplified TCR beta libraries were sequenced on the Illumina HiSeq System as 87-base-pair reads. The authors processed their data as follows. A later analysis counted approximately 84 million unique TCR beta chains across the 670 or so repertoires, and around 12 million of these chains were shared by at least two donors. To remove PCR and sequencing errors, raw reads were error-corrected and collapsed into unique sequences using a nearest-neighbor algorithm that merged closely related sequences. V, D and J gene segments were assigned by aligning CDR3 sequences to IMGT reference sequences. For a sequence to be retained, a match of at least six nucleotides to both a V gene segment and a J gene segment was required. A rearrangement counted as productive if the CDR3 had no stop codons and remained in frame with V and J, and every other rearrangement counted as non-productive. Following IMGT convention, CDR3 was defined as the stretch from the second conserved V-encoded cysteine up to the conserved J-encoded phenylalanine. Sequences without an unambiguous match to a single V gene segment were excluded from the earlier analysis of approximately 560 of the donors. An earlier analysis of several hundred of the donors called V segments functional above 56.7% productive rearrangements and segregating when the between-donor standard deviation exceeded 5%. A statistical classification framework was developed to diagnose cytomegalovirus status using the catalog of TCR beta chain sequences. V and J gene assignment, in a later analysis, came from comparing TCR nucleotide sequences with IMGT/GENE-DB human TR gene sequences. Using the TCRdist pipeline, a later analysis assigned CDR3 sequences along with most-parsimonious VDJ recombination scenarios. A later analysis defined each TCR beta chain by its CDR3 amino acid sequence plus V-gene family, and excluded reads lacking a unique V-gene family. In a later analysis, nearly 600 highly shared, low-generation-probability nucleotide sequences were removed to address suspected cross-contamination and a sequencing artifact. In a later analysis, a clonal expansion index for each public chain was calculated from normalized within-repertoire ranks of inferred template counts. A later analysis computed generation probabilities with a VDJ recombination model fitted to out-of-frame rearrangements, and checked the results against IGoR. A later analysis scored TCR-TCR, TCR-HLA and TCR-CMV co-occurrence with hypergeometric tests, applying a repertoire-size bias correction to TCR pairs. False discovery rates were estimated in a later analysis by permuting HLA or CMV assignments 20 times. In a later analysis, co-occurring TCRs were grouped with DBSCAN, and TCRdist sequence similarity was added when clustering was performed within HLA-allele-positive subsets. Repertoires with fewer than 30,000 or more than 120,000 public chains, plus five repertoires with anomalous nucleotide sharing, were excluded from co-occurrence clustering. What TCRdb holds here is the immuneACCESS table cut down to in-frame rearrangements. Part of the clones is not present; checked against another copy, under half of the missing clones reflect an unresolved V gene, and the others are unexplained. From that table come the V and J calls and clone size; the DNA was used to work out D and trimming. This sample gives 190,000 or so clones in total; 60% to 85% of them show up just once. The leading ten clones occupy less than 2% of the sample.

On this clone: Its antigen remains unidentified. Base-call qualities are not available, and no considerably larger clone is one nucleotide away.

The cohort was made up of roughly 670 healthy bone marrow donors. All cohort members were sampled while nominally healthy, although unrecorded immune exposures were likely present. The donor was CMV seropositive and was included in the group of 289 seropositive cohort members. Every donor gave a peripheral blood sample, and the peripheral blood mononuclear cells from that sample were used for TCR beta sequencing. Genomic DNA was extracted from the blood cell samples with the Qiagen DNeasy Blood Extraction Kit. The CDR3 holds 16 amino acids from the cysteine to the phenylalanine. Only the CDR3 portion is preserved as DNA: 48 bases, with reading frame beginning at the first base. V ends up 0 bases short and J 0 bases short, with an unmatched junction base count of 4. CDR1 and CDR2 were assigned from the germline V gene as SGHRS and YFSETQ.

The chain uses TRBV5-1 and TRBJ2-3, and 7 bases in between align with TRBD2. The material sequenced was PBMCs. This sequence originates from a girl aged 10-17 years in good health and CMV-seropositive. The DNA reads TGCGCCAGCAGCTTGGCGCGGGGGACCAGCACAGATACGCAGTATTTT. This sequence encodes CASSLARGTSTDTQYF. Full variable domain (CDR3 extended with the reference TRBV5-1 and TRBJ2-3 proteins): KAGVTQTPRYLIKTRGQQVTLSCSPISGHRSVSWYQQTPGQGLQFLFEYFSETQRNKGNFPGRFSGRQFSNSRSEMNVSTLELGDSALYLCASSLARGTSTDTQYFGPGTRLTVL.